This T cell receptor (beta chain) was documented in a study of blood T cell repertoires in COVID-19. Sequencing used immunoSEQ multiplex PCR; TCRdb keeps in-frame clones, though not all of them. Seen here are around 140,000 clones, 80% to 85% observed once, and the top ten hold roughly 8.1%. The CDR3 has 13 amino acids. Deletions cut 2 bases from V and 4 bases from J, with 9 bases between. Germline V gene data show CDR1 as SGHRS and CDR2 as YFSETQ. The clonotype comes from a woman in her sixties with active or convalescent COVID-19. Sequencing was carried out using peripheral blood. The chain uses TRBV5-1 and TRBJ1-1; unclear D gene. The CDR3 coding sequence is TGCGCCAGCAGCTTCTCCTCGGGCACTGAAGCTTTCTTT. Translated, it gives CASSFSSGTEAFF.